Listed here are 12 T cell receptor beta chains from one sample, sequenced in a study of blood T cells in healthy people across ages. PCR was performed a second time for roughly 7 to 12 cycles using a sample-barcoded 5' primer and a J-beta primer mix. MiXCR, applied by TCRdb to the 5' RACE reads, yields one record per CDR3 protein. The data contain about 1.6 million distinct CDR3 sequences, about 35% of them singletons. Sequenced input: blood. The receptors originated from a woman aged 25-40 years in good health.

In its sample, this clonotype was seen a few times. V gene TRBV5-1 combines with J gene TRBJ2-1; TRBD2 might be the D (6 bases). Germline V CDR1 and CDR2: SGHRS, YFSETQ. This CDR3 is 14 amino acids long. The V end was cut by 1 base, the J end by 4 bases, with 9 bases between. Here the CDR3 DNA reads TGCGCCAGCAGCTTGCCGGACTATTACAATGAGCAGTTCTTC. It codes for CASSLPDYYNEQFF.

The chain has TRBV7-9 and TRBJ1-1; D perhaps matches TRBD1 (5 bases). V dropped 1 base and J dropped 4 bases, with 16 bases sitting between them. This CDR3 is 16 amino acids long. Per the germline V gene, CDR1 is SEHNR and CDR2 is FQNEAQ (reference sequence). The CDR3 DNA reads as TGTGCCAGCAGCTTAGACTCGGGGAATGGGGGCACTGAAGCTTTCTTT. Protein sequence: CASSLDSGNGGTEAFF.

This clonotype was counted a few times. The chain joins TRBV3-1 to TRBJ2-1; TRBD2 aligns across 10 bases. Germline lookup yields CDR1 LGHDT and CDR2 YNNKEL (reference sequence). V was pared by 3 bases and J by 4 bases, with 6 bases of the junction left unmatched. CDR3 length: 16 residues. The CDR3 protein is CASSQIRTSGYNEQFF. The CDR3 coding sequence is TGTGCCAGCAGCCAGATTCGGACTAGCGGTTACAATGAGCAGTTCTTC.

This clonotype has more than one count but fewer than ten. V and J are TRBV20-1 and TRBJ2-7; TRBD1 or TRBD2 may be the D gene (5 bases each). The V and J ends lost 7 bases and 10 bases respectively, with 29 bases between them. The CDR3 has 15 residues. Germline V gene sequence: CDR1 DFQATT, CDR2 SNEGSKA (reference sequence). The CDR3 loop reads CSDLAQGEMYGAQYF. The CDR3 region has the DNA TGCAGTGATCTAGCACAAGGAGAGATGTATGGGGCCCAGTACTTC.

The CDR3 sequence: CASSAGDRVRDEQFF. CDR3 in DNA: TGTGCCAGCAGCGCCGGTGACAGGGTACGGGATGAGCAGTTCTTC. The genes are TRBV9 and TRBJ2-1, with 7 bases that match TRBD1. CDR1 and CDR2 (germline): SGDLS, YYNGEE. There are 15 residues in the CDR3. V shed 3 bases and J 8 bases; nucleotides not matched to a gene: 11.

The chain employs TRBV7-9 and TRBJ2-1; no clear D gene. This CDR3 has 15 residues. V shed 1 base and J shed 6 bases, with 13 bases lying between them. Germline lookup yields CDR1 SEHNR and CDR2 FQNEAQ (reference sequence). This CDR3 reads CASSLVASLRNEQFF. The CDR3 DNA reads TGTGCCAGCAGCTTAGTTGCCTCTCTACGCAATGAGCAGTTCTTC.

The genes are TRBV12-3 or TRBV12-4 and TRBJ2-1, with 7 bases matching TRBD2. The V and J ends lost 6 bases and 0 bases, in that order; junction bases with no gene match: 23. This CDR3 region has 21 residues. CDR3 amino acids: CASRLAGGAGVVWSSYNEQFF. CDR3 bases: TGTGCCAGCAGGCTGGCGGGTGGTGCGGGAGTGGTGTGGAGCTCCTACAATGAGCAGTTCTTC.

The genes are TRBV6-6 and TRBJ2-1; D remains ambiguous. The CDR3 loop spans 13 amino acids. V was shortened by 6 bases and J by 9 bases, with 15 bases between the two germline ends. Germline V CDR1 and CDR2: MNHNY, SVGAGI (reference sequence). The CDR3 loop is CASRPRSSGEQFF. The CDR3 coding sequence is TGTGCCAGCAGACCAAGGTCCTCTGGTGAGCAGTTCTTC.

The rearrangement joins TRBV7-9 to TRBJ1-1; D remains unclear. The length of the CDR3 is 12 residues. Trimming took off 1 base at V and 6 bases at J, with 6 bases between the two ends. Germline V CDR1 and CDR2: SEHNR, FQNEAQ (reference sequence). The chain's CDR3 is CASSLVGAEAFF. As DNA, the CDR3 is TGTGCCAGCAGCTTAGTAGGAGCTGAAGCTTTCTTT.

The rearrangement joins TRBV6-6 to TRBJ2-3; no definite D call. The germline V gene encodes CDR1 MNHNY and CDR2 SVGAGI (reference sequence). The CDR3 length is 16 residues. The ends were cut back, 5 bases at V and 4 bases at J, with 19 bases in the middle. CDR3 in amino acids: CASSPRPLMTADTQYF. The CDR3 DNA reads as TGTGCCAGCAGTCCCCGCCCGTTAATGACCGCAGATACGCAGTATTTT.

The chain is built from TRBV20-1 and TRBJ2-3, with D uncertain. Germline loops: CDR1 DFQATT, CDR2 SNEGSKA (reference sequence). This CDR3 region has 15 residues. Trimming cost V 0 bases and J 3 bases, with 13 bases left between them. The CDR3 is CSARDRGGVTDTQYF. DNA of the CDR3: TGCAGTGCTAGAGATCGAGGCGGAGTAACAGATACGCAGTATTTT.

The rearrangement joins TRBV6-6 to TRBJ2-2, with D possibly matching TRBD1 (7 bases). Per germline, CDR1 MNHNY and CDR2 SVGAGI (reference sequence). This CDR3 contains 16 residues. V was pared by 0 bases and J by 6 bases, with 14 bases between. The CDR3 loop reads CASSYSAEGASGELFF. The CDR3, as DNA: TGTGCCAGCAGTTACTCAGCGGAGGGGGCCTCCGGGGAGCTGTTTTTT.